This section outlines one T cell receptor beta chain sequence together with its context. Its specificity is unknown. The germline V gene has CDR1 MNHNS and CDR2 SASEGT. V trimming: 4 bases; J trimming: 3 bases; junction bases outside the gene matches: 2. There are 13 residues in the CDR3. This entry comes from a study of T cells in Graves' hyperthyroidism and ophthalmopathy. Study results and caveats: Blood shared most expanded thyroid clonotypes above 0.001. In validation, the model predicted ophthalmopathy. These predictions came a median about 6.8 months before onset.

Uncontrolled infection, other autoimmune disease, pregnancy or lactation excluded patients. Clinicians diagnosed patients from clinical symptoms, serum thyroxine and TRAb, thyroid ultrasound and orbital computed tomography. Amplification of TCR beta CDR3 regions was performed using RNA transcripts as template. TCR CDR3 regions were first amplified by RT-PCR with HTBI primers. Using its own MiXCR run on the multiplex PCR reads, TCRdb lists one record per CDR3 protein. The table shows hundreds of thousands of distinct CDR3 sequences, with around 21% occurring only once. The receptor was derived from a young man with Graves' ophthalmopathy. V gene TRBV6-1 combines with J gene TRBJ2-7, with 8 positions matching TRBD1. Specimen: blood. This CDR3 is CASSGTGLYEQYF. The CDR3 DNA reads TGTGCCAGCAGTGGGACAGGGCTCTACGAGCAGTACTTC.